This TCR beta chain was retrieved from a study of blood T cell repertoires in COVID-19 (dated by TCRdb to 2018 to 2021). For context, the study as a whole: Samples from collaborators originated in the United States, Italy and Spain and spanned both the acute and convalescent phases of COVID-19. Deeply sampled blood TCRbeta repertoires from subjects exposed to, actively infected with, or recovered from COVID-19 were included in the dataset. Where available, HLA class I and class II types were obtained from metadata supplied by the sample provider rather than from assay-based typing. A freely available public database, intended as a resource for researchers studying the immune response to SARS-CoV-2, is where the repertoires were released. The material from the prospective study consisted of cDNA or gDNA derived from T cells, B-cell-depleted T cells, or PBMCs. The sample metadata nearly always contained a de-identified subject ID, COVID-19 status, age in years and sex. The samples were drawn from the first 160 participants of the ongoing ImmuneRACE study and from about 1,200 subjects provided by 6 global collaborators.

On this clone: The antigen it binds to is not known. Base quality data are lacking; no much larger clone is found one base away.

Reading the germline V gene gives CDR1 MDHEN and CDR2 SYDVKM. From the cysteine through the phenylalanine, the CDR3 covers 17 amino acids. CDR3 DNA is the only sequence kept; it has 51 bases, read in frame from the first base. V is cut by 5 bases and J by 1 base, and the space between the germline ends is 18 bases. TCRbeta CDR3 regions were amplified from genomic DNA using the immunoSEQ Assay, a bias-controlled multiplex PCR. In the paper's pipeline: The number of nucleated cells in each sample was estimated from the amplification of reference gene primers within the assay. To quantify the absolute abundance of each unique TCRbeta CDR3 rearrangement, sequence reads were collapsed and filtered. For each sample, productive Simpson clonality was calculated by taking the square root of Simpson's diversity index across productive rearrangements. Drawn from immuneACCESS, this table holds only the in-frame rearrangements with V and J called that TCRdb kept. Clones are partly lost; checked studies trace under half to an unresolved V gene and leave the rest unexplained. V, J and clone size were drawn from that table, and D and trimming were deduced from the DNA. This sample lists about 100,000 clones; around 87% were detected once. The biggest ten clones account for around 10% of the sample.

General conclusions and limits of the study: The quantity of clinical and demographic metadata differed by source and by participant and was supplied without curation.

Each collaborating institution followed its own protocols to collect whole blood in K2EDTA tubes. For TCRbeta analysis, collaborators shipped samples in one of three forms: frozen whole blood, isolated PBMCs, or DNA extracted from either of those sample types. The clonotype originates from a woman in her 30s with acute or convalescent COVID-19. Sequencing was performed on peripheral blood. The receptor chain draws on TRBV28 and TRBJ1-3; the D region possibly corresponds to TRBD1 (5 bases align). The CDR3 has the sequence CASSQGGGGGSGNTIYF. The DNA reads TGTGCCAGCAGTCAAGGTGGGGGAGGTGGTTCTGGAAACACCATATATTTT.